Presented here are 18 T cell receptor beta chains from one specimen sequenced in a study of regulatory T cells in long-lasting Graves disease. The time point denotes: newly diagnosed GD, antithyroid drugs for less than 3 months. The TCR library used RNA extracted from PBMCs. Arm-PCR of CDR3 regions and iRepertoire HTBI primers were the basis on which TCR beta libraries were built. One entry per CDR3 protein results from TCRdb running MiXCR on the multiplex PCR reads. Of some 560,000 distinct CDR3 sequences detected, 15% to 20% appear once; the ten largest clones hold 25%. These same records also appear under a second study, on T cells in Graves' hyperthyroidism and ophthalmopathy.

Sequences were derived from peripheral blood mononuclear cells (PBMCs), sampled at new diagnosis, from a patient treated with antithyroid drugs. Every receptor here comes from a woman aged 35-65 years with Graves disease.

CDR3 nucleotides: TGTGCCAGCAGCCATGGGCCGGGCCCTCTTTTCCACTATGGCTACACCTTC. It specifies CASSHGPGPLFHYGYTF. The rearrangement links TRBV3-1 to TRBJ1-2; D uncertain. Germline V gene data show CDR1 as LGHDT and CDR2 as YNNKEL (reference sequence). The CDR3 totals 17 residues. Deletions cut 3 bases from V and 3 bases from J, with 20 bases between. Full variable domain (rest looked up from reference TRBV3-1 and TRBJ1-2): DTAVSQTPKYLVTQMGNDKSIKCEQNLGHDTMYWYKQDSKKFLKIMFSYNNKELIINETVPNRFSPKSPDKAHLNLHINSLELGDSAVYFCASSHGPGPLFHYGYTFGSGTRLTVV.

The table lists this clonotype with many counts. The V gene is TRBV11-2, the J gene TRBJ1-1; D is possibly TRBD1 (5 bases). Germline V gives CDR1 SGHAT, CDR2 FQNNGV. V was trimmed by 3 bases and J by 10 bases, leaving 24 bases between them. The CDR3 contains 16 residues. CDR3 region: CASSFAQTGTEGAAFF. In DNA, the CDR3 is TGTGCCAGCAGCTTCGCTCAAACCGGGACCGAAGGAGCAGCTTTCTTT. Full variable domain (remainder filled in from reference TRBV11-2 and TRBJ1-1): EAGVAQSPRYKIIEKRQSVAFWCNPISGHATLYWYQQILGQGPKLLIQFQNNGVVDDSQLPKDRFSAERLKGVDSTLKIQPAKLEDSAVYLCASSFAQTGTEGAAFFGQGTRLTVV.

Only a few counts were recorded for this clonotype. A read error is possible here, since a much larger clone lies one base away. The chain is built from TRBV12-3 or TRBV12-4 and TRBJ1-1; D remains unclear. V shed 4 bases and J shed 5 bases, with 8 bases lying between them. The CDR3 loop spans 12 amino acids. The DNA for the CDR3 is TGTGCCAGCAGTTCCTTGTGGACTGAAGCTTTCTTT. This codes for CASSSLWTEAFF.

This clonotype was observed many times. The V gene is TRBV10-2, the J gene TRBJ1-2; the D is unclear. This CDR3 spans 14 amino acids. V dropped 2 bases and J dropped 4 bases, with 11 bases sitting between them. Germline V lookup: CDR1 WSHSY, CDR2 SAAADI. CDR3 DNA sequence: TGCGCCAGCAGTGAGGGTGGGCACTTCTATGGCTACACCTTC. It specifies CASSEGGHFYGYTF.

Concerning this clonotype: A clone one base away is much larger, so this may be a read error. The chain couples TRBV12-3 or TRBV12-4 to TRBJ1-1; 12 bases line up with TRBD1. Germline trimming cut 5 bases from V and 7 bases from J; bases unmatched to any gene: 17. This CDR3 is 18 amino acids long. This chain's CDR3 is CASSEVWMGQGAGNEAFF. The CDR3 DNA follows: TGTGCCAGCAGTGAAGTTTGGATGGGACAGGGGGCGGGCAATGAAGCTTTCTTT.

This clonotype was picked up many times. The CDR3 sequence: CASSLAWDQPQHF. DNA for the CDR3: TGTGCCAGCAGCTTGGCGTGGGACCAGCCCCAGCATTTT. The chain uses TRBV11-2 and TRBJ1-5, with a tentative D call TRBD1 (5 bases). Germline V gene lookup returns CDR1 SGHAT and CDR2 FQNNGV. This CDR3 comprises 13 residues. V lost 3 bases to trimming and J lost 7 bases, with 10 bases between them.

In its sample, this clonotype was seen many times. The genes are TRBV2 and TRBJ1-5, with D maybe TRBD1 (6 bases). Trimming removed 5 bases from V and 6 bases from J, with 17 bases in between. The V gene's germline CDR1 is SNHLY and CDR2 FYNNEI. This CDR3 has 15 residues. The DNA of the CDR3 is TGTGCCAGCAGTCCGGACAGCGCCGGGCGTCAGCCCCAGCATTTT. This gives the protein CASSPDSAGRQPQHF.

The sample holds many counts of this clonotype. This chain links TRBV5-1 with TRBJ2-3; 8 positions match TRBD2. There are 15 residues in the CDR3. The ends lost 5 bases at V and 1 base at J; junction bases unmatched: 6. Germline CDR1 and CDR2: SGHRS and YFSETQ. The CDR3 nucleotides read TGCGCCAGCAGTTTTAGCGGGGACCGCACAGATACGCAGTATTTT. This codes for CASSFSGDRTDTQYF.

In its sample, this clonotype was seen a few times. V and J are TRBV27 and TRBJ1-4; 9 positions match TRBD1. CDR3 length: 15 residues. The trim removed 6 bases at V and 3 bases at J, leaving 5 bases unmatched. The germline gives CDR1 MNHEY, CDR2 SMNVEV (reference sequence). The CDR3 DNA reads TGTGCCAGCAGCCTGGGACAGGGACCTAATGAAAAACTGTTTTTT. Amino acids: CASSLGQGPNEKLFF.

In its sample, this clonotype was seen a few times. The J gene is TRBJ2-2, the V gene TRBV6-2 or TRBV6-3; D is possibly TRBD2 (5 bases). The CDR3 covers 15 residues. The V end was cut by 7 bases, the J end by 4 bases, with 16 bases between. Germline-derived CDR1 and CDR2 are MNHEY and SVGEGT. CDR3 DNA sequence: TGTGCCAGCACCACTCCGGGGTACAGCACCGGGGAGCTGTTTTTT. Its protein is CASTTPGYSTGELFF.

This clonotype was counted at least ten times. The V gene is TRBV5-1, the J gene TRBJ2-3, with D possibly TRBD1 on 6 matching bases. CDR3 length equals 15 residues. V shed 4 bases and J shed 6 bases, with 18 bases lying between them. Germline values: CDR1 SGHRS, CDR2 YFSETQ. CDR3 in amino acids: CASSQVAGDGDTQYF. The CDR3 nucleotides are TGCGCCAGCAGCCAGGTCGCAGGGGACGGCGATACGCAGTATTTT.

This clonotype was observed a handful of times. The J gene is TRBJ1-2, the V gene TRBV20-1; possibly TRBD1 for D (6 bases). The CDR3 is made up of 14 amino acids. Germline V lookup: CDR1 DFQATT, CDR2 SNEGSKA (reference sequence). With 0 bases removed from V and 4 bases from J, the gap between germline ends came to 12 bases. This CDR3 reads CSAREQGESYGYTF. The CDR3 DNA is TGCAGTGCTAGAGAACAGGGTGAGAGCTATGGCTACACCTTC.

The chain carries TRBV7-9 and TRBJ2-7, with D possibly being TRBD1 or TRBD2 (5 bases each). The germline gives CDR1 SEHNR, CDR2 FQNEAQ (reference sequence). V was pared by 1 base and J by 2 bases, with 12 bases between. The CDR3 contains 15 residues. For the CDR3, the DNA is TGTGCCAGCAGCTTAGGAGGGACGCGGACCTACGAGCAGTACTTC. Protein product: CASSLGGTRTYEQYF.

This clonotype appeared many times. The CDR3 sequence: CASGLVRQGPEAFF. In DNA form, the CDR3 reads TGTGCTAGTGGTTTGGTGAGGCAGGGGCCTGAAGCTTTCTTT. The chain carries TRBV12-5 and TRBJ1-1; D perhaps matches TRBD1 (6 bases). Trimming took off 0 bases at V and 6 bases at J, with 11 bases between the two ends. Germline V gives CDR1 LGHNT, CDR2 FRNRAP. The CDR3 loop spans 14 amino acids.

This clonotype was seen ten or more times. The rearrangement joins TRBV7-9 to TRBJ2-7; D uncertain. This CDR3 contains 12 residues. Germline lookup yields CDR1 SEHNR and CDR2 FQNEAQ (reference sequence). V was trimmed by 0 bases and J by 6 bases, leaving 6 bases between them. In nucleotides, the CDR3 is TGTGCCAGCAGCTTAGCCCCGCGCGAGCAGTACTTC. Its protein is CASSLAPREQYF. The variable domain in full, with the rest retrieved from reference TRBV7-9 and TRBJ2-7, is DTGVSQNPRHKITKRGQNVTFRCDPISEHNRLYWYRQTLGQGPEFLTYFQNEAQLEKSRLLSDRFSAERPKGSFSTLEIQRTEQGDSAMYLCASSLAPREQYFGPGTRLTVT.

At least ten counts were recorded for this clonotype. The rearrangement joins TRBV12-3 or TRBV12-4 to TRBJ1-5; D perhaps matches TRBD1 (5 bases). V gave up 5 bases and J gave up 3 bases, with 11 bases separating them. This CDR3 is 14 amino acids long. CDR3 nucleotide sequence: TGTGCCAGCAGTGTAGACAGTAACAATCAGCCCCAGCATTTT. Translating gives CASSVDSNNQPQHF.

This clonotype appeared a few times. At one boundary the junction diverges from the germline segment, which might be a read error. CDR3: CSAWTSGGTDTQYF. CDR3 bases: TGCAGTGCTTGGACTAGCGGGGGCACGGATACGCAGTATTTT. The J gene is TRBJ2-3, the V gene TRBV20-1, with 13 nucleotides matching TRBD2. Per the germline V gene, CDR1 is DFQATT and CDR2 is SNEGSKA (reference sequence). This CDR3 is built from 14 residues.

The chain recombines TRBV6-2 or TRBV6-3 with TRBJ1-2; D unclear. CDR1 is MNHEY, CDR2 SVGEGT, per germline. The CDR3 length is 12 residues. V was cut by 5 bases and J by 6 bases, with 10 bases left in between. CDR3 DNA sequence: TGTGCCAGCAGTGAAAGCGGGGATGGCTACACCTTC. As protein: CASSESGDGYTF.